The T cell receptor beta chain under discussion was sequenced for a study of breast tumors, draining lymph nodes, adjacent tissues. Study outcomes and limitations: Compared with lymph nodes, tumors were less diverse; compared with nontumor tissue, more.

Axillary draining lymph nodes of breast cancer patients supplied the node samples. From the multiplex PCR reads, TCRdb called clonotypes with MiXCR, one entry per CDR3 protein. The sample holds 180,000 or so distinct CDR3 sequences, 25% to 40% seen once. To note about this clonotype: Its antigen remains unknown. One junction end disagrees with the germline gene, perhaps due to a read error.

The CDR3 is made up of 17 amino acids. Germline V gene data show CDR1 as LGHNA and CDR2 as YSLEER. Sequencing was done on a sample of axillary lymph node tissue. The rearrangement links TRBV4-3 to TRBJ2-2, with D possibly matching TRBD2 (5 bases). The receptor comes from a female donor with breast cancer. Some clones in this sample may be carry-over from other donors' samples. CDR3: CASSHDSLGNVAGELSF. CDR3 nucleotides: TGCGCCAGCAGCCATGATTCGTTGGGGAATGTGGCCGGGGAGCTGTCTTTT.